This TCR beta chain was sequenced for a study of cytomegalovirus exposure and HLA in healthy donors. Study-level findings and limits: According to reports, the classifier identified cytomegalovirus status with high specificity and sensitivity. Researchers catalogued 160 or so TCR beta chains as cytomegalovirus-associated. The majority of TCR sequences were rare, yet some public TCRs appeared in many donors.

A remark on this clone: Antigen: not known.

Sequencing was performed with immunoSEQ multiplex PCR; in TCRdb, only in-frame clones are kept and a portion is missing. The data hold over 250,000 clones, with 87% observed a single time. The material sequenced was PBMCs. This TCR derives from a woman between 25 and 40 years old in good health and CMV-seropositive.

CDR3 nucleotide sequence: TGTGCCAGTAGTAATGGGACCGGTAGACGGGGGGAGACCCAGTACTTC. It specifies CASSNGTGRRGETQYF. The chain recombines TRBV19 with TRBJ2-5, with D possibly being TRBD2 (6 bases). With 4 bases removed from V and 5 bases from J, the gap between germline ends came to 20 bases. The CDR3 is made up of 16 amino acids. CDR1 and CDR2 from the germline V gene are LNHDA and SQIVND (reference sequence).